The clone carrying this TCR beta chain was seen only a few times. Its antigen remains unidentified. This record belongs to a study of T cell repertoires in cytomegalovirus infection. TCRdb passed the reads through MiXCR, listing each CDR3 protein once. The sample consists of about 160,000 distinct CDR3 sequences, roughly a fifth of them appearing once. The sequences come from CD8+ T cells from cultured PBMCs, collected from culture after CMV antigen stimulation. This TCR was recovered from a human donor in good health (CMV status not recorded). Some clones in this sample may be carry-over from other donors' samples.

CDR3 sequence reads: CASSSRGIQETQYF. CDR3 in DNA: TGTGCCAGCAGTTCCAGGGGGATCCAAGAGACCCAGTACTTC. The rearrangement uses TRBV28 and TRBJ2-5; TRBD1 agrees at 7 bases. The CDR3 consists of 14 residues. V lost 4 bases, J lost 1 base, and 3 bases stayed unmatched. Germline V gene lookup returns CDR1 MDHEN and CDR2 SYDVKM.